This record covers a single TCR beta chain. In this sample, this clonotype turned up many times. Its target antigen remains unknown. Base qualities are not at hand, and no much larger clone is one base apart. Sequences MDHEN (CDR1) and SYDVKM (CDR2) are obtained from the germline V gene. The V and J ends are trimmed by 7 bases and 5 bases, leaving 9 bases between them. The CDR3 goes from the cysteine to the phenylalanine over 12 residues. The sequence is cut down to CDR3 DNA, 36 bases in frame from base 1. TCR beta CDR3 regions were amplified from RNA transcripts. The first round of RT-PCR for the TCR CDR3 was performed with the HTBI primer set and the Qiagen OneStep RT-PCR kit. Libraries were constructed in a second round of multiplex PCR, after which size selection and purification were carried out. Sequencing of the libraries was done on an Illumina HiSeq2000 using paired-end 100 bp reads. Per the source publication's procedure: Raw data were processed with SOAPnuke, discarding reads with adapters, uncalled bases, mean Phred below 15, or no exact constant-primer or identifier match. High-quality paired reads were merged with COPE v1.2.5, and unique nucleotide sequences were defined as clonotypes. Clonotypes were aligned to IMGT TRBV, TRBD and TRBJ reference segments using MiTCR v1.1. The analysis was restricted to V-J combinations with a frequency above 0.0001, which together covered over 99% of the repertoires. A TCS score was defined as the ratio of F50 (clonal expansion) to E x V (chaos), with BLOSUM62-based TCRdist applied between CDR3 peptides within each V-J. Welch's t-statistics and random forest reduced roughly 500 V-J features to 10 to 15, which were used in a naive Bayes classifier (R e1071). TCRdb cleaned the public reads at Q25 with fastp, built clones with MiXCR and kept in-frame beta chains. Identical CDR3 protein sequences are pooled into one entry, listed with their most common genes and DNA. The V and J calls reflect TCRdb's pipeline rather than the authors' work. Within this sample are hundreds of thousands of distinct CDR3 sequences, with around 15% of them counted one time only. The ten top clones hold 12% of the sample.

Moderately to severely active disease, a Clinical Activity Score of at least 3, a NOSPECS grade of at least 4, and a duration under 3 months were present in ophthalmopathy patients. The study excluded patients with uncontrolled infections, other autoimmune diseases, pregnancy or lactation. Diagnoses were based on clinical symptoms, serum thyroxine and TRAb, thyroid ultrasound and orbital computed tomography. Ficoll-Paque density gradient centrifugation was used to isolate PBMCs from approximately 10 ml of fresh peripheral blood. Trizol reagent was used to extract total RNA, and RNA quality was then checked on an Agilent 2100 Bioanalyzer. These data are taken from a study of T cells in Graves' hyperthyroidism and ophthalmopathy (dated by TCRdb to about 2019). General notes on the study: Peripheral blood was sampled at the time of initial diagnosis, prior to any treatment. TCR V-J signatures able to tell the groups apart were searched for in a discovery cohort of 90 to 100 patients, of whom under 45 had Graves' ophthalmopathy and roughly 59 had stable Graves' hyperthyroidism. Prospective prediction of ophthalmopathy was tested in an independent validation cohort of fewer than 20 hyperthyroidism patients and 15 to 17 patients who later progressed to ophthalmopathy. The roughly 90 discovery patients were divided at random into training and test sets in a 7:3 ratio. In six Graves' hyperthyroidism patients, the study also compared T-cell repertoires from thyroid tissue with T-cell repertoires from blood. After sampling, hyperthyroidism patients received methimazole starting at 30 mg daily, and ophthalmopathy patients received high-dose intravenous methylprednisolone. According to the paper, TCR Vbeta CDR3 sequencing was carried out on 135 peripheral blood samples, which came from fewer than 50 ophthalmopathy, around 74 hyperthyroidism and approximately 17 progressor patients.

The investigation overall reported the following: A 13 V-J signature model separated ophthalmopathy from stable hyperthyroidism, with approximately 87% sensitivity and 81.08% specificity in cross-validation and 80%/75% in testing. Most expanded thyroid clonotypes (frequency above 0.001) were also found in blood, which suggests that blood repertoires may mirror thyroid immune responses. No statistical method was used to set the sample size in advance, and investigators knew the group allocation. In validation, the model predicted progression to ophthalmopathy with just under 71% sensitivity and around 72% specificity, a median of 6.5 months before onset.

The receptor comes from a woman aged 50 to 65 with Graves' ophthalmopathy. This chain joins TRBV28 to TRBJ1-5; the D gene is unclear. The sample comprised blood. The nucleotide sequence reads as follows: TGTGCCAGCACGGGGTCCCATCAGCCCCAGCATTTT. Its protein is CASTGSHQPQHF.